This passage covers 26 T cell receptor beta chains from one sample sequenced in a study of blood T cell repertoires in COVID-19. The assay was immunoSEQ multiplex PCR, and TCRdb's table has in-frame clones only and misses some. The sample lists hundreds of thousands of clones, about 81% seen once, with approximately 4.5% in the top ten. The sample comprised PBMCs or T cells enriched from blood (not recorded which). These receptors were taken from a man aged 25 to 45 with acute COVID-19.

Regarding this clone: In the same sample, other DNA sequences code for this CDR3. The J gene is TRBJ2-1, the V gene TRBV9; the match to TRBD2 covers 10 bases. The junction had 13 bases not matched to a gene; V was cut back by 4 bases and J by 6 bases. The CDR3 is made up of 17 amino acids. Germline CDR1 SGDLS, CDR2 YYNGEE. The CDR3 protein is CASSPRGSGGAGNEQFF. The DNA of the CDR3 is TGTGCCAGCAGCCCACGGGGGAGCGGGGGGGCCGGCAATGAGCAGTTCTTC.

On this clone: One end of the junction varies from germline; a read error may be responsible. Other DNA sequences in the sample encode the same CDR3. The chain recombines TRBV5-1 with TRBJ2-3, with D possibly TRBD2 on 6 matching bases. CDR1 is SGHRS and CDR2 is YFSETQ in the germline V gene. The CDR3 consists of 12 residues. CDR3 in amino acids: CASSLAGDTQYF. Written as DNA, the CDR3 is TGTGCCAGCAGCTTGGCGGGGGATACGCAGTATTTT.

A remark on this clone: At one of its ends the junction is not consistent with the germline gene, which may arise from a read error. The chain employs TRBV5-1 and TRBJ2-1; 13 nucleotides line up with TRBD2. Germline V gene data show CDR1 as SGHRS and CDR2 as YFSETQ. The CDR3 has 16 residues. The CDR3 reads CASNPLGLAGEGEQFF. The CDR3 coding sequence is TGTGCCAGCAACCCTCTAGGACTAGCGGGAGAGGGTGAGCAGTTCTTC.

The chain employs TRBV3-1 (or the pseudogene TRBV3-2) and TRBJ2-3; TRBD1 is a possible D gene (6 bases). Trimming pared 0 bases from V and 4 bases from J, leaving 17 bases between. Per germline, CDR1 LGHDT and CDR2 YNNKEL (reference sequence). The CDR3 has 17 amino acids. The CDR3 region is CASSQDIPGVYPDTQYF. CDR3 DNA sequence: TGTGCCAGCAGCCAAGATATCCCAGGGGTGTATCCAGATACGCAGTATTTT.

V and J are TRBV7-2 and TRBJ2-7, with TRBD2 identical over 10 bases. Germline CDR1 reads SGHTA; CDR2 reads FQGNSA. CDR3 length: 14 amino acids. After removal of 2 bases from V and 5 bases from J, the junction contained 3 bases not matched to a gene. For the CDR3, the DNA is TGTGCCAGCAGCTTATGGAGCGGGGGGGACGAGCAGTACGTC. It codes for CASSLWSGGDEQYV.

This clone came up a few times. The rearrangement links TRBV4-2 to TRBJ2-3; 14 bases fit TRBD2. The length of the CDR3 is 14 residues. With V trimmed by 8 bases and J by 3 bases, 1 base remained unmatched. Germline V gives CDR1 LGHNA, CDR2 YNFKEQ. In DNA, the CDR3 is TGTGCCAGCCGGACTAGCGGGAGGACAGATACGCAGTATTTT. As protein: CASRTSGRTDTQYF.

The chain recombines TRBV6-1 with TRBJ2-3; D is undetermined. Germline CDR1 MNHNS, CDR2 SASEGT. Between the trimmed V and J ends, which lost 2 bases and 6 bases, there was a span of 6 bases. CDR3 length equals 12 residues. CDR3 in amino acids: CASSESLDTQYF. The CDR3 coding sequence is TGTGCCAGCAGTGAATCATTGGATACGCAGTATTTT.

The chain carries TRBV6-5 and TRBJ1-1, with 7 positions matching TRBD1. V lost 11 bases, J lost 6 bases, and 15 bases stayed unmatched. Germline values: CDR1 MNHEY, CDR2 SVGAGI. The CDR3 extends over 14 amino acids. CDR3 loop: CAALYDRETAEAFF. The CDR3 DNA sequence: TGTGCCGCGCTCTACGACAGGGAGACCGCTGAAGCTTTCTTT.

The chain links TRBV14 to TRBJ1-1, with D perhaps matching TRBD1 (6 bases). The CDR3 is 15 residues long. V was cut by 5 bases and J by 1 base, with 14 bases left in between. CDR1 SGHDN and CDR2 FVKESK come from the germline V gene. CDR3 nucleotides: TGTGCCAGCAGCGCGATCAGGGGCCAGAACACTGAAGCTTTCTTT. It codes for CASSAIRGQNTEAFF.

The genes are TRBV24-1 and TRBJ1-1; D may be TRBD1 (5 bases). Germline loops: CDR1 KGHDR, CDR2 SFDVKD. The CDR3 covers 13 residues. The V gene lost 3 bases and the J gene lost 1 base, with 5 bases spanning the gap. CDR3 bases: TGTGCCACCAGTGATCAGGGGAACACTGAAGCTTTCTTT. It yields the protein CATSDQGNTEAFF.

In DNA form, the CDR3 reads TGTGCCACCAGTGATTTCGTTGGGGACAGGGGTCGGGGTACGCAGTATTTT. It encodes CATSDFVGDRGRGTQYF. The chain uses TRBV24-1 and TRBJ2-3; TRBD1 matches 10 bases. This CDR3 is built from 17 residues. V lost 1 base, J lost 8 bases, and 11 bases stayed unmatched. From germline, CDR1 is KGHDR and CDR2 SFDVKD.

V usage is TRBV11-3 and J usage is TRBJ1-2; D gene ambiguous. V lost 5 bases and J 7 bases, leaving 14 bases between the germline ends. CDR3 length equals 13 residues. CDR1 is SGHNT, CDR2 YENEEA, per germline. Here the CDR3 DNA reads TGTGCCAGCAGCGCCTCCCCCCCAGTTGGCTACACCTTC. Protein product: CASSASPPVGYTF.

V usage is TRBV10-1 and J usage is TRBJ2-7; the D gene is possibly TRBD2 (6 bases). The CDR3 sequence is 14 residues long. Germline loops: CDR1 WNHNN, CDR2 SYGVQD (reference sequence). V was cut by 8 bases and J by 2 bases, with 16 bases left in between. CDR3 nucleotide sequence: TGCGCCAGCTGGACCCGGGCGGGAACCTACGAGCAGTACGTC. Residues: CASWTRAGTYEQYV.

The chain carries TRBV27 and TRBJ1-6; a weak D match, TRBD1 (5 bases). CDR1 is MNHEY and CDR2 is SMNVEV in the germline V gene (reference sequence). CDR3 length equals 13 residues. Between the trimmed V and J ends, which lost 5 bases and 6 bases, there was a span of 8 bases. CDR3 sequence reads: CASSGRGNSPLHF. The CDR3 coding sequence is TGTGCCAGCAGTGGGAGGGGTAATTCACCCCTCCACTTT.

The chain combines TRBV5-4 with TRBJ2-7; the match to TRBD1 covers 9 bases. J gave up 0 bases and V 3 bases, and 4 bases lay outside the gene matches. Germline loops: CDR1 SGHNT, CDR2 YYREEE (reference sequence). The CDR3 consists of 15 residues. This CDR3 is CASSWGTGSSYEQYV. Here the CDR3 DNA reads TGTGCCAGCAGCTGGGGGACAGGGAGCTCCTACGAGCAGTACGTC.

This clone occurred a few times. The chain combines TRBV28 with TRBJ1-5; perhaps TRBD1 as D (6 bases). The V gene's germline CDR1 is MDHEN and CDR2 SYDVKM. The ends were cut back, 8 bases at V and 3 bases at J, with 17 bases in the middle. The CDR3 loop spans 15 amino acids. The chain's CDR3 is CASRPTGGPNQPQHF. The DNA for the CDR3 is TGTGCCAGCCGCCCGACCGGGGGGCCCAATCAGCCCCAGCATTTT.

This clone has only a few counts. The gene calls are TRBV6-5 and TRBJ2-3; TRBD2 matches at 10 bases. Per the germline V gene, CDR1 is MNHEY and CDR2 is SVGAGI. This CDR3 is 15 amino acids long. V lost 4 bases, J lost 6 bases, and 7 bases stayed unmatched. The CDR3 coding sequence is TGTGCCAGCAGTTTTAGCGGGGGGCCGTCGGATACGCAGTATTTT. Translation: CASSFSGGPSDTQYF.

This clone occurred once. The chain joins TRBV11-2 to TRBJ2-1; TRBD2 matches at 9 bases. This CDR3 spans 15 amino acids. Trimming took 5 bases from V and 8 from J; bases not matched to a gene: 10. Germline CDR1 SGHAT, CDR2 FQNNGV. Here the CDR3 DNA reads TGTGCCAGCAGCAATGGGCGGGGGGGCCGAGATGAGCAGTTCTTC. Translating it yields CASSNGRGGRDEQFF.

For this clone: At one end, the junction sequence differs from germline, possibly due to a read error. The V and J genes are TRBV5-1 and TRBJ2-1; no reliable D call. Germline V gene lookup returns CDR1 SGHRS and CDR2 YFSETQ. The CDR3 length is 16 residues. The DNA for the CDR3 is TGTGCCAGCAGCTTGGTAGGTCCCCCGAGAAGCGATGAGCAGTTCTTC. Its protein product is CASSLVGPPRSDEQFF.

The chain combines TRBV3-1 (or the pseudogene TRBV3-2) with TRBJ1-3; 8 nucleotides agree with TRBD1. CDR1 and CDR2 (germline): LGHDT, YNNKEL (reference sequence). J was trimmed by 4 bases and V by 4 bases; bases with no gene match: 9. This CDR3 region has 16 residues. CDR3 amino acids: CASSRDQGAVGNTIYF. The CDR3 nucleotides read TGTGCCAGCAGCCGAGACCAGGGGGCGGTGGGAAACACCATATATTTT.

This chain connects TRBV5-6 to TRBJ1-1, with 7 bases identical to TRBD1. The V and J ends lost 5 bases and 4 bases, in that order; junction bases with no gene match: 5. There are 13 residues in the CDR3. The germline gives CDR1 SGHDT, CDR2 YYEEEE. The CDR3 spells CASRSRGTTEAFF. The CDR3, as DNA: TGTGCCAGCAGGAGCAGGGGGACCACTGAAGCTTTCTTT.

A few counts support this clone. The chain couples TRBV19 to TRBJ1-1, with D uncertain. CDR1 and CDR2 from the germline V gene are LNHDA and SQIVND (reference sequence). The CDR3 loop spans 15 amino acids. Between the trimmed V and J ends, which lost 1 base and 7 bases, there was a span of 16 bases. The CDR3 nucleotides read TGTGCCAGTAGTATAGCCCAAGGGAGACCCGGTGAAGCTTTCTTT. Its translation is CASSIAQGRPGEAFF. Based on the CDR3 plus reference TRBV19 and TRBJ1-1, the full variable domain is DGGITQSPKYLFRKEGQNVTLSCEQNLNHDAMYWYRQDPGQGLRLIYYSQIVNDFQKGDIAEGYSVSREKKESFPLTVTSAQKNPTAFYLCASSIAQGRPGEAFFGQGTRLTVV.

The chain is built from TRBV19 and TRBJ2-7; TRBD2 aligns across 13 bases. The CDR3 has 15 residues. The V and J ends lost 6 bases and 0 bases, in that order; junction bases with no gene match: 2. CDR1 LNHDA and CDR2 SQIVND come from the germline V gene (reference sequence). CDR3 residues: CASSRTSGSSYEQYV. In DNA, the CDR3 is TGTGCCAGTAGCAGGACTAGCGGGAGCTCCTACGAGCAGTACGTC.

This chain links TRBV27 with TRBJ1-6, with 9 bases identical to TRBD1. Germline V gives CDR1 MNHEY, CDR2 SMNVEV (reference sequence). This CDR3 spans 13 amino acids. With V trimmed by 6 bases and J by 11 bases, 5 bases remained unmatched. CDR3 loop: CASRGQGRAPLHF. The CDR3 bases are TGTGCCAGCAGAGGACAGGGGAGGGCACCCCTCCACTTT.

This chain connects TRBV2 to TRBJ1-4; no reliable D call. V lost 5 bases and J lost 0, with 13 bases in between. Germline V gene data show CDR1 as SNHLY and CDR2 as FYNNEI. CDR3 size: 16 residues. The CDR3 sequence is CASSTGRRATNEKLFF. The CDR3 DNA reads as TGTGCCAGCAGTACGGGGAGGAGGGCAACTAATGAAAAACTGTTTTTT.

The sample holds one count of this clone. The chain employs TRBV7-9 and TRBJ2-3, with TRBD2 as a possible D gene (5 bases). This CDR3 is 14 amino acids long. V was pared by 1 base and J by 5 bases, with 10 bases between. Looked up from germline, CDR1 is SEHNR and CDR2 is FQNEAQ (reference sequence). CDR3 in amino acids: CASSLVGVGDTQYF. The CDR3 DNA reads as TGTGCCAGCAGCTTAGTGGGAGTCGGAGATACGCAGTATTTT.